What follows describes a single T cell receptor (beta chain). Its matching antigen is unknown. Tagging with unique molecular identifiers was a feature of the TCR beta cDNA libraries. Input populations of about 0.85 to 11 million T cells gave rise to 500,000 to 600,000 cDNA molecules. One entry per CDR3 protein, called by TCRdb with MiXCR from the PCR reads. The table lists hundreds of thousands of distinct CDR3 sequences, roughly three fifths of them singletons. The record originates from a study of post-analysis software for immune sequencing data. Study in general: Secondary progressive, relapsing-remitting and progressive-relapsing multiple sclerosis were among the included disease courses. General study findings and limits: Multiple sclerosis patients showed significantly lower normalized Chao1 diversity than controls did. Clustering by F measure revealed strong co-clustering among samples prepared together in one batch. Controls had lower frequencies than patients of 4 or 5 TRBV segments, which included TRBV5-6, TRBV5-1 and TRBV20-1.

The length of the CDR3 is 15 residues. Germline CDR1 is LGHDT and CDR2 is YNNKEL (reference sequence). V was clipped by 0 bases and J by 7 bases; unmatched bases: 9. The clonotype comes from a girl aged 2-15 years with multiple sclerosis. V is TRBV3-1 and J is TRBJ2-7; 7 bases line up with TRBD2. The sequencing sample was made of blood. In DNA form, the CDR3 reads TGTGCCAGCAGCCAAGATGTTTTGGGAGGGCAAGAGCAGTACTTC. Amino acids: CASSQDVLGGQEQYF.